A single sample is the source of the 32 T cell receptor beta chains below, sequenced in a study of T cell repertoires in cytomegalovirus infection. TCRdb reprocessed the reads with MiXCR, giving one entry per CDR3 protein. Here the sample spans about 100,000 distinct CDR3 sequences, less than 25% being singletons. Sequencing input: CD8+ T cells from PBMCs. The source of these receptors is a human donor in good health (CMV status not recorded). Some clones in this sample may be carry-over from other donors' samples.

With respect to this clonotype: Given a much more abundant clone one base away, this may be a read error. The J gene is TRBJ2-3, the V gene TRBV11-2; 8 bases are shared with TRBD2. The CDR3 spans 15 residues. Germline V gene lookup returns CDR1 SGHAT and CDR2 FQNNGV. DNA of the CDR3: TGTGACAGCAGCCCCGGGACTAGATACACAGATACGCAGTATTTT. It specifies CDSSPGTRYTDTQYF.

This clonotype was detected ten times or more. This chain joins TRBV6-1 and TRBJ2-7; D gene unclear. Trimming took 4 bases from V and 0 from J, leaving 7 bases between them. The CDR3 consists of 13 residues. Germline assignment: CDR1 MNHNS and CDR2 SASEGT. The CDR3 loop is CASSATNSYEQYF. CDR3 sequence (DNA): TGTGCCAGCAGTGCCACAAACTCCTACGAGCAGTACTTC.

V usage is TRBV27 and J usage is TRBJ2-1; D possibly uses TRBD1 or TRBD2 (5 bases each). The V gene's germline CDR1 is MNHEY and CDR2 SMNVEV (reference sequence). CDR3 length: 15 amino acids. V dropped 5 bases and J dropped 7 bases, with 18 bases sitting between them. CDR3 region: CASSVTGPAKNEQFF. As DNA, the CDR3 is TGTGCCAGCAGTGTTACGGGACCCGCTAAAAATGAGCAGTTCTTC.

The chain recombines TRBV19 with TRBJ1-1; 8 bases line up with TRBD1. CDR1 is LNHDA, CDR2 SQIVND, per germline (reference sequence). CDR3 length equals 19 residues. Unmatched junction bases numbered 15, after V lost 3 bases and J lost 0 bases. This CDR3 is CASSIYGTGDRFVNTEAFF. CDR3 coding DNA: TGTGCCAGTAGTATTTACGGAACGGGGGACAGGTTCGTGAACACTGAAGCTTTCTTT.

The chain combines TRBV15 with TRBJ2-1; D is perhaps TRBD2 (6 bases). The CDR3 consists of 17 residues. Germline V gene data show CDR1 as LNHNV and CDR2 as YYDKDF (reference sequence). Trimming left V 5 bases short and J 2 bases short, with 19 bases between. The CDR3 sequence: CATSQEVAEGTYNEQFF. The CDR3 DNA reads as TGTGCCACCAGCCAAGAGGTGGCGGAGGGGACCTACAATGAGCAGTTCTTC.

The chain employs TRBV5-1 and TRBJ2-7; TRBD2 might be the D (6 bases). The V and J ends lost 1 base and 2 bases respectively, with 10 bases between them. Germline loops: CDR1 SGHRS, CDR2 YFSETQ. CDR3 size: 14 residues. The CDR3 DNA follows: TGCGCCAGCAGCTTGTCTAGCGCAGCCTACGAGCAGTACTTC. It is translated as CASSLSSAAYEQYF.

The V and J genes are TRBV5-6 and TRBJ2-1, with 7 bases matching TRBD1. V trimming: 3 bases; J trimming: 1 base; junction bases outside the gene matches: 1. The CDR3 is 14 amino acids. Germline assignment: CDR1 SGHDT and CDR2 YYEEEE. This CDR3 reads CASSSGGSYNEQFF. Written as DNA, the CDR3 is TGTGCCAGCAGCTCAGGGGGATCCTACAATGAGCAGTTCTTC.

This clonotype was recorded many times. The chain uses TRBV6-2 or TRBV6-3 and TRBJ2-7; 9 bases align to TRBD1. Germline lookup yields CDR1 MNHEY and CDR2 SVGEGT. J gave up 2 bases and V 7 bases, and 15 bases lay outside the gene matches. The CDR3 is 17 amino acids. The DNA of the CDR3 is TGTGCCAGCATCAGGGGACAGGGATCGTCCAGTCCCTACGAGCAGTACTTC. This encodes CASIRGQGSSSPYEQYF.

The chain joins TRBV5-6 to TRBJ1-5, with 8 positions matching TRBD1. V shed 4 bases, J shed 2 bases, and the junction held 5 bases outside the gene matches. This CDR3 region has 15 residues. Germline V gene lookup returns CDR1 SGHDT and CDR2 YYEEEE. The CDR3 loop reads CASSLDRDGNQPQHF. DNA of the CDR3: TGTGCCAGCAGCCTGGACAGGGATGGCAATCAGCCCCAGCATTTT. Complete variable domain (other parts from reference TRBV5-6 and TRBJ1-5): DAGVTQSPTHLIKTRGQQVTLRCSPKSGHDTVSWYQQALGQGPQFIFQYYEEEERQRGNFPDRFSGHQFPNYSSELNVNALLLGDSALYLCASSLDRDGNQPQHFGDGTRLSIL.

The CDR3 DNA reads TGTGCCAGCAGTGAATCGAAGGGCCTCCACTTT. Protein sequence: CASSESKGLHF. The chain is built from TRBV25-1 and TRBJ1-6; D remains ambiguous. The CDR3 loop spans 11 amino acids. Germline loops: CDR1 MGHDK, CDR2 SYGVNS. Trimming took off 1 base at V and 15 bases at J, with 7 bases between the two ends.

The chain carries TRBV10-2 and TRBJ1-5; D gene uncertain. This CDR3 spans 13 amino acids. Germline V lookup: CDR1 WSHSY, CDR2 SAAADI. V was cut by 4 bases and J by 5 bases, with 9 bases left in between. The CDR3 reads CASSGYKDQPQHF. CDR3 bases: TGCGCCAGCAGTGGGTACAAGGATCAGCCCCAGCATTTT.

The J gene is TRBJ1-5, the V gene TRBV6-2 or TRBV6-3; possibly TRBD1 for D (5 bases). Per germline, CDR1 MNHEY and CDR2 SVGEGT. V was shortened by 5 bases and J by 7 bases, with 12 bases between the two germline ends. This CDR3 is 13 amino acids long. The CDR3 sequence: CASSIQGSQPQHF. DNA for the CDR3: TGTGCCAGCAGTATCCAGGGTTCGCAGCCCCAGCATTTT.

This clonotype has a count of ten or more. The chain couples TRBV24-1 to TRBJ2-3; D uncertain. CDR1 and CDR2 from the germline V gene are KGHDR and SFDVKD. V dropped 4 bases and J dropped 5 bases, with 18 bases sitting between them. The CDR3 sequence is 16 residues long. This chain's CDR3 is CATSDFPRQAQDTQYF. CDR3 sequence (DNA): TGTGCCACCAGTGACTTCCCCCGCCAGGCTCAAGATACGCAGTATTTT.

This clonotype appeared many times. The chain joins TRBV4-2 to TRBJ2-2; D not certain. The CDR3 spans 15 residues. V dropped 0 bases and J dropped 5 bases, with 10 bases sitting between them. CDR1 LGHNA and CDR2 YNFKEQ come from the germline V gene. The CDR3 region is CASSQDGPDTGELFF. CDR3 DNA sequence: TGTGCCAGCAGCCAAGATGGGCCGGATACCGGGGAGCTGTTTTTT.

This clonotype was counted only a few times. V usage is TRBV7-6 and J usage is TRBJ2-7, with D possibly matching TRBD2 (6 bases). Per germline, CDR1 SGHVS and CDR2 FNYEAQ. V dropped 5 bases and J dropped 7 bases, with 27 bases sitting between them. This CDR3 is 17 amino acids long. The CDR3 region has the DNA TGTGCCAGCAGCGGTATTGGGCGTACAGGTTTTCGGGAGGAGCAGTACTTC. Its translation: CASSGIGRTGFREEQYF.

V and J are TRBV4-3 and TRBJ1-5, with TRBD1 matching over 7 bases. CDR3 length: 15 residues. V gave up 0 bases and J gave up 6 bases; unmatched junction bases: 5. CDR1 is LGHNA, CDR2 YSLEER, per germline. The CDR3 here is CASSQEDREGQPQHF. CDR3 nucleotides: TGCGCCAGCAGCCAAGAAGACAGGGAGGGTCAGCCCCAGCATTTT.

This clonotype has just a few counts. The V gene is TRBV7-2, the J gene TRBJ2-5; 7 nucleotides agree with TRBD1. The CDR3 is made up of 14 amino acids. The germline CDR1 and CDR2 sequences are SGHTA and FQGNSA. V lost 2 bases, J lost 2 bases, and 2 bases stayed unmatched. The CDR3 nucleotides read TGTGCCAGCAGCTTAAGGGGGCGACAAGAGACCCAGTACTTC. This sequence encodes CASSLRGRQETQYF.

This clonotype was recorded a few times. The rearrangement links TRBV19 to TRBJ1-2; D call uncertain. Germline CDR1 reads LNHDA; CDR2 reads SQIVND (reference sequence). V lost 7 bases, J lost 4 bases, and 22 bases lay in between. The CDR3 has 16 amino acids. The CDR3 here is CASNLAGRRRGYGYTF. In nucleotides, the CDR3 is TGTGCCAGTAATCTCGCCGGCAGGCGGCGGGGCTATGGCTACACCTTC.

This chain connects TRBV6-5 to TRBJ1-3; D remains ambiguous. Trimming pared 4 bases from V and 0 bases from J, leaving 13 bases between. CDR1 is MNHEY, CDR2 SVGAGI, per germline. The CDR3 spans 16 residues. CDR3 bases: TGTGCCAGCAGTTCTAGTCTGCTTCTCTCTGGAAACACCATATATTTT. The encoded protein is CASSSSLLLSGNTIYF.

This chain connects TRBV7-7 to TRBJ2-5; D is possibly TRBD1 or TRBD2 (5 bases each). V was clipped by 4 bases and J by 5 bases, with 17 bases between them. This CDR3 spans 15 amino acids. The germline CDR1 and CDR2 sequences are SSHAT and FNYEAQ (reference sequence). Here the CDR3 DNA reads TGTGCCAGCAGCTCCGGACCAGAAGGGACGGAGACCCAGTACTTC. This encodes CASSSGPEGTETQYF.

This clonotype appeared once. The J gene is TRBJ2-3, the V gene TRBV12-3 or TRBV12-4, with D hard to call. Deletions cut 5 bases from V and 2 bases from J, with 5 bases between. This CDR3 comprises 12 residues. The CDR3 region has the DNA TGTGCCAGCAGTCCCTTCACAGATACGCAGTATTTT. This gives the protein CASSPFTDTQYF.

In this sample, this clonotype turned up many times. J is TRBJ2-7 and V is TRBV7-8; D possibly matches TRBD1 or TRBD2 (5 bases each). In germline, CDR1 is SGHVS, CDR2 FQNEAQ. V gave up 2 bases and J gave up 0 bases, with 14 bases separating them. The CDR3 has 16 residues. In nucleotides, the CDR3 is TGTGCCAGCAGCTTACCTCCGCCAGGGAGCTCCTACGAGCAGTACTTC. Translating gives CASSLPPPGSSYEQYF.

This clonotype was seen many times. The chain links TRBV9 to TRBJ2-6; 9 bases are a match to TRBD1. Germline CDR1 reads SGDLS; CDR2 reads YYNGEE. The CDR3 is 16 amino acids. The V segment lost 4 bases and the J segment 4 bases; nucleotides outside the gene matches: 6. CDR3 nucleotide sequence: TGTGCCAGCAGCTCGGGGACAGGGAGCGGGGCCAACGTCCTGACTTTC. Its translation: CASSSGTGSGANVLTF.

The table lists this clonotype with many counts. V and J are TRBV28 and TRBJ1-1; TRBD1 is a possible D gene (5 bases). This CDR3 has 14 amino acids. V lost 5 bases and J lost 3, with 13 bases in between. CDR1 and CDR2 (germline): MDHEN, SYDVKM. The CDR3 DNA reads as TGTGCCAGCAGTCCCTCAGGGACCGACACTGAAGCTTTCTTT. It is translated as CASSPSGTDTEAFF. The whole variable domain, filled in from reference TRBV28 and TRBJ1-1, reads DVKVTQSSRYLVKRTGEKVFLECVQDMDHENMFWYRQDPGLGLRLIYFSYDVKMKEKGDIPEGYSVSREKKERFSLILESASTNQTSMYLCASSPSGTDTEAFFGQGTRLTVV.

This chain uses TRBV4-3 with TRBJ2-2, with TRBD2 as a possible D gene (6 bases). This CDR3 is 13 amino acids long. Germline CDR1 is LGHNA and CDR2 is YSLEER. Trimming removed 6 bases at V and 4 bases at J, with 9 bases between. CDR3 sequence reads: CASRAGSTGELFF. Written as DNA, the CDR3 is TGCGCCAGCAGGGCGGGATCCACCGGGGAGCTGTTTTTT.

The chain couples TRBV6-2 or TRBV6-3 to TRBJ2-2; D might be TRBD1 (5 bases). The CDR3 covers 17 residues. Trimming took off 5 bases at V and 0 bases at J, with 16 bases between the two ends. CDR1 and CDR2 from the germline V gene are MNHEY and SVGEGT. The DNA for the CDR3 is TGTGCCAGCAGTCCCAGGATCCCCAGGGCGAACACCGGGGAGCTGTTTTTT. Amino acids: CASSPRIPRANTGELFF.

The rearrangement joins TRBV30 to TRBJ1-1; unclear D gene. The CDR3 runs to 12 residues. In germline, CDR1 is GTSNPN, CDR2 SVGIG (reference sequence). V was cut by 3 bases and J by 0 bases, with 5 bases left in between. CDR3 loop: CAWRLMNTEAFF. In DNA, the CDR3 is TGTGCCTGGAGGTTAATGAACACTGAAGCTTTCTTT.

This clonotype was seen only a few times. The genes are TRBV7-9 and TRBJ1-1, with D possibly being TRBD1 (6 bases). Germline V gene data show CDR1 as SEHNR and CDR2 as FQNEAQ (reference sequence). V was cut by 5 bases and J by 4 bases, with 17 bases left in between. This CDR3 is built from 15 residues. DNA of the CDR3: TGTGCCAGCAGCCACCCGGAGGGGGTGGGCACTGAAGCTTTCTTT. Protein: CASSHPEGVGTEAFF.

CDR3 nucleotides: TGTGCCAGCAGCTCAACGCGGGAAGCTCAAGAGACCCAGTACTTC. This sequence encodes CASSSTREAQETQYF. The chain joins TRBV28 to TRBJ2-5, with a possible D match to TRBD2 (6 bases). This CDR3 spans 15 amino acids. With 6 bases removed from V and 2 bases from J, the gap between germline ends came to 16 bases. CDR1 is MDHEN and CDR2 is SYDVKM in the germline V gene.

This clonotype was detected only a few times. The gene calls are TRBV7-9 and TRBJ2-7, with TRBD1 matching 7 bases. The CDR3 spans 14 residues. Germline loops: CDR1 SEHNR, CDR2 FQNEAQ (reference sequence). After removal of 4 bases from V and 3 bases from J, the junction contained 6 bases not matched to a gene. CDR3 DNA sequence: TGTGCCAGCAGCTCTGGGACAGTGTTCTACGAGCAGTACTTC. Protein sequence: CASSSGTVFYEQYF.

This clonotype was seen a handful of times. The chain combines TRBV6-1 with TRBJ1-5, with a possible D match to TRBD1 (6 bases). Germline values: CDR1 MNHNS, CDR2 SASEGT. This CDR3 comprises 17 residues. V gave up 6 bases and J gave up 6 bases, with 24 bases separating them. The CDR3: CASRSWGRTANGQPQHF. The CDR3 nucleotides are TGTGCCAGCAGGTCTTGGGGTAGGACAGCCAATGGTCAGCCCCAGCATTTT.

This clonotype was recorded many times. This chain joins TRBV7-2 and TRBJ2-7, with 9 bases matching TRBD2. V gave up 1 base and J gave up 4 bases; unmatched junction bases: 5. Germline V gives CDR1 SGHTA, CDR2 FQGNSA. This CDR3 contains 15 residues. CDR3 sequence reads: CASSLERGAGYEQYF. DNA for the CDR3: TGTGCCAGCAGCTTAGAGCGGGGGGCAGGGTACGAGCAGTACTTC.